This is a list of T cell receptor beta chains from one sample in a study of blood T cell repertoires in COVID-19. TCRdb's copy holds only in-frame clones and misses some; the assay was immunoSEQ multiplex PCR. Altogether 150,000 to 200,000 clones are present, approximately 90% being singletons, with the ten largest covering 2% to 2.5%. The specimen sequenced was peripheral blood. All receptors come from a man in his 70s with active or convalescent COVID-19. Each CDR3 is given with its conserved first and last residue. A D gene is named only where the DNA matches it firmly. Clone size appears in some rows only: once, few, many, or a class for an expanded clone.

DNA: TGTGCCAGCATGGCGGACAGGGGGTGGGGGGGAGAGACCCAGTACTTC
CDR3: CASMADRGWGGETQYF
V: TRBV25-1
J: TRBJ2-5
size: NA
D: TRBD1

DNA: TGCGCCAGCAGCTTGGACACCACAGGGGCCGGGGGGCTGTTTTTT
CDR3: CASSLDTTGAGGLFF
V: TRBV5-1
J: TRBJ2-2
size: NA
D: NA

DNA: TGTGCCAGCAGAGCCGGGACAGGGGCGTATGGCTACACCTTC
CDR3: CASRAGTGAYGYTF
V: TRBV28
J: TRBJ1-2
size: NA
D: TRBD1

DNA: TGTGCCAGCAGTGACAGCCGTCTACATAGCCCTAACTATGGCTACACCTTC
CDR3: CASSDSRLHSPNYGYTF
V: TRBV6-1
J: TRBJ1-2
size: NA
D: NA

DNA: TGTGCCAGCAGTAAGAGGGGGCCTTACTACAATGAGCAGTTCTTC
CDR3: CASSKRGPYYNEQFF
V: TRBV6-5
J: TRBJ2-1
size: NA
D: TRBD1

DNA: TGTGCCAGTAGTATTGGGCTAGCGGGAGTAATTTCCCAAGAGACCCAGTACTTC
CDR3: CASSIGLAGVISQETQYF
V: TRBV19
J: TRBJ2-5
size: NA
D: TRBD2

DNA: TGTGCCAGCAGCTCCCGCTCGACAGGGCCTGAAAAACTGTTTTTT
CDR3: CASSSRSTGPEKLFF
V: TRBV7-9
J: TRBJ1-4
size: few
D: TRBD1

DNA: TGTGCCTGGAGTTTTGACAGGGGTACCGGGGAGCTGTTTTTT
CDR3: CAWSFDRGTGELFF
V: TRBV30
J: TRBJ2-2
size: NA
D: TRBD1

DNA: TGTGCCAGCAGTTTACAGGGGAATGGCAATCAGCCCCAGCATTTT
CDR3: CASSLQGNGNQPQHF
V: TRBV27
J: TRBJ1-5
size: NA
D: NA

DNA: TGTGCCAGCACCTCCGGACAATTACTTAATTCACCCCTCCACTTT
CDR3: CASTSGQLLNSPLHF
V: TRBV9
J: TRBJ1-6
size: NA
D: NA

DNA: TGTGCCAGCAGCCACCCGACAGGGGGACTGAACACTGAAGCTTTCTTT
CDR3: CASSHPTGGLNTEAFF
V: TRBV5-4
J: TRBJ1-1
size: once
D: TRBD1

DNA: TGTGCCAGCAGCCAAGGAGAGGCCTACGAGCAGTACTTC
CDR3: CASSQGEAYEQYF
V: TRBV14
J: TRBJ2-7
size: NA
D: NA

DNA: TGCGCCAGCAGACTACTAGGAGTTACCGGGGAGCTGTTTTTT
CDR3: CASRLLGVTGELFF
V: TRBV5-1
J: TRBJ2-2
size: NA
D: NA

DNA: TGTGCCAGCAGCTTAGAAGGCGGTCAGCCCCAGCATTTT
CDR3: CASSLEGGQPQHF
V: TRBV7-8
J: TRBJ1-5
size: NA
D: NA

DNA: TGTGCCAGCAGCTTGCGGGTCGGGAACGAGCAGTACTTC
CDR3: CASSLRVGNEQYF
V: TRBV7-2
J: TRBJ2-7
size: once
D: NA

DNA: TGTGCCAGCTCACCGCAATTTAGCGGGAGCACTAGCACAGATACGCAGTATTTT
CDR3: CASSPQFSGSTSTDTQYF
V: TRBV18
J: TRBJ2-3
size: NA
D: TRBD2

DNA: TGTGCCAGCAGCCAAGATGGGACGGGGGGTCAGCCCCAGCATTTT
CDR3: CASSQDGTGGQPQHF
V: TRBV3-1/TRBV3-2
J: TRBJ1-5
size: NA
D: NA

DNA: TGTGCCGGGAGGACAGGGGGTTCCTACGAGCAGTACTTC
CDR3: CAGRTGGSYEQYF
V: TRBV30
J: TRBJ2-7
size: many
D: TRBD1

DNA: TGTGCCAGCAGTTACTCTAGGGACAGCTACGCCTACGAGCAGTACTTC
CDR3: CASSYSRDSYAYEQYF
V: TRBV6-2/TRBV6-3
J: TRBJ2-7
size: NA
D: TRBD1

DNA: TGTGCCAGCAGTTACTGGGGGACTAGGAACAGCATTGAGCAGTTCTTC
CDR3: CASSYWGTRNSIEQFF
V: TRBV6-6
J: TRBJ2-1
size: NA
D: TRBD2

DNA: TGTGCCAGCAGCTTAGACCCACGGGAGACCCAGTACTTC
CDR3: CASSLDPRETQYF
V: TRBV7-2
J: TRBJ2-5
size: NA
D: NA

DNA: TGCGCCAGCAGCTTGGGAGAGACAACGAACACTGAAGCTTTCTTT
CDR3: CASSLGETTNTEAFF
V: TRBV5-1
J: TRBJ1-1
size: NA
D: NA

DNA: TGTGCCAGCAGTTTACTGACAGGGGGCTTTTCCTACGAGCAGTACTTC
CDR3: CASSLLTGGFSYEQYF
V: TRBV28
J: TRBJ2-7
size: NA
D: TRBD1

DNA: TGTGCCAGCAGCCCCCCCCCACTAGCCGGCACCGGGGAGCTGTTTTTT
CDR3: CASSPPPLAGTGELFF
V: TRBV5-4
J: TRBJ2-2
size: NA
D: NA

DNA: TGTGCCAGCAGCTGGGCCGGGACTCAGGGTGCTTACGAGCAGTACTTC
CDR3: CASSWAGTQGAYEQYF
V: TRBV5-4
J: TRBJ2-7
size: once
D: NA

DNA: TGTGCCAGCAGCGCCCGGGGGGGGGCGGTCTATGGCTACACCTTC
CDR3: CASSARGGAVYGYTF
V: TRBV28
J: TRBJ1-2
size: NA
D: NA

DNA: TGTGCCAGCAGCTTCCCCCAGGGGGGACACACCGGGGAGCTGTTTTTT
CDR3: CASSFPQGGHTGELFF
V: TRBV11-2
J: TRBJ2-2
size: NA
D: NA

DNA: TGCGCCAGCAGCCCTACTAGCGGTTCCCACGAGCAGTACTTC
CDR3: CASSPTSGSHEQYF
V: TRBV5-1
J: TRBJ2-7
size: NA
D: TRBD2

DNA: TGTGCCAGCAGCGTAAGAGTTACCGGGACTAGCGGGAGGGGAGGCTCCTACGAGCAGTACTTC
CDR3: CASSVRVTGTSGRGGSYEQYF
V: TRBV14
J: TRBJ2-7
size: NA
D: TRBD2

DNA: TGTGCCAGCAGTGCCCACGGGGTGGGTGGCTACACCTTC
CDR3: CASSAHGVGGYTF
V: TRBV6-6
J: TRBJ1-2
size: NA
D: NA

DNA: TGTGCCAGCAGCTTATCTGCCAGGGCCAGATCCTACGAGCAGTACTTC
CDR3: CASSLSARARSYEQYF
V: TRBV11-2
J: TRBJ2-7
size: NA
D: NA

DNA: TGTGCCAGCAGCTTAGAGGGACTGATTAATTCACCCCTCCACTTT
CDR3: CASSLEGLINSPLHF
V: TRBV7-2
J: TRBJ1-6
size: NA
D: NA

DNA: TGTGCCAGCAGCTTAGGTTCGGGGGGCCTCAATCAGCCCCAGCATTTT
CDR3: CASSLGSGGLNQPQHF
V: TRBV7-8
J: TRBJ1-5
size: NA
D: NA

DNA: TGTGCCAGCAGCTTAATCGGGGGGACTGAGCAGTTCTTC
CDR3: CASSLIGGTEQFF
V: TRBV11-3
J: TRBJ2-1
size: NA
D: TRBD2

DNA: TGCAGTGCTGGACACACTGAGCAGTTCTTC
CDR3: CSAGHTEQFF
V: TRBV20-1
J: TRBJ2-1
size: NA
D: NA

DNA: TGCGCCAGCAGCCGATCTGGACTAGCGGGAGTTCAAGATACGCAGTATTTT
CDR3: CASSRSGLAGVQDTQYF
V: TRBV4-3
J: TRBJ2-3
size: few
D: TRBD2

DNA: TGTGCCAGCAGTGAACCGGGACTAGAAGAGACCCAGTACTTC
CDR3: CASSEPGLEETQYF
V: TRBV2
J: TRBJ2-5
size: NA
D: TRBD2

DNA: TGTGCCAGCAGCTCAATAGCGGGATTCGCCTACAATGAGCAGTTCTTC
CDR3: CASSSIAGFAYNEQFF
V: TRBV7-9
J: TRBJ2-1
size: NA
D: TRBD2

DNA: TGTGCCAGCAGCTTAGTGCTAGCGTCCAATGAGCAGTTCTTC
CDR3: CASSLVLASNEQFF
V: TRBV7-2
J: TRBJ2-1
size: NA
D: NA

DNA: TGTGCCAGTAGTACACTCCTCAGGGGGCGAAGGAACACCATATATTTT
CDR3: CASSTLLRGRRNTIYF
V: TRBV19
J: TRBJ1-3
size: NA
D: TRBD1

DNA: TGTGCCAGCAGCTTGATCAGGGGGAGCACAGATACGCAGTATTTT
CDR3: CASSLIRGSTDTQYF
V: TRBV5-6
J: TRBJ2-3
size: NA
D: TRBD1

DNA: TGTGCCAGCAGTGCTAGCGGGGGGGTGTATGATACGCAGTATTTT
CDR3: CASSASGGVYDTQYF
V: TRBV6-2/TRBV6-3
J: TRBJ2-3
size: NA
D: TRBD2

DNA: TGCGCCAGCACCCCCTCCGACAATGAGCAGTTCTTC
CDR3: CASTPSDNEQFF
V: TRBV10-2
J: TRBJ2-1
size: once
D: NA

DNA: TGCGCCAGCAGCCTGGGACAGGGGCGAGAGACCCAGTACTTC
CDR3: CASSLGQGRETQYF
V: TRBV5-1
J: TRBJ2-5
size: NA
D: TRBD1

DNA: TGTGCCAGCAGTTTAACGTTCCGGGTCAACTACGAGCAGTACTTC
CDR3: CASSLTFRVNYEQYF
V: TRBV27
J: TRBJ2-7
size: NA
D: NA

DNA: TGTGCCAGCAGCTTATGGGGAGAGGGAACAGATACGCAGTATTTT
CDR3: CASSLWGEGTDTQYF
V: TRBV5-6
J: TRBJ2-3
size: NA
D: NA

DNA: TGTGCCAGCAGTCCTCCGTCGGGGGGACGCGCAAACATTCAGTACTTC
CDR3: CASSPPSGGRANIQYF
V: TRBV28
J: TRBJ2-4
size: NA
D: TRBD2

DNA: TGTGCCAGTAGTATACGGGGTGGGGAGACCCAGTACTTC
CDR3: CASSIRGGETQYF
V: TRBV19
J: TRBJ2-5
size: NA
D: NA

DNA: TGTGCCAGCAGTGACAACAGGGGAGATGGCTACACCTTC
CDR3: CASSDNRGDGYTF
V: TRBV6-4
J: TRBJ1-2
size: NA
D: TRBD1

DNA: TGTGCCTGGAGGGGACAGTTAACCGGGGAGCTGTTTTTT
CDR3: CAWRGQLTGELFF
V: TRBV30
J: TRBJ2-2
size: NA
D: TRBD1